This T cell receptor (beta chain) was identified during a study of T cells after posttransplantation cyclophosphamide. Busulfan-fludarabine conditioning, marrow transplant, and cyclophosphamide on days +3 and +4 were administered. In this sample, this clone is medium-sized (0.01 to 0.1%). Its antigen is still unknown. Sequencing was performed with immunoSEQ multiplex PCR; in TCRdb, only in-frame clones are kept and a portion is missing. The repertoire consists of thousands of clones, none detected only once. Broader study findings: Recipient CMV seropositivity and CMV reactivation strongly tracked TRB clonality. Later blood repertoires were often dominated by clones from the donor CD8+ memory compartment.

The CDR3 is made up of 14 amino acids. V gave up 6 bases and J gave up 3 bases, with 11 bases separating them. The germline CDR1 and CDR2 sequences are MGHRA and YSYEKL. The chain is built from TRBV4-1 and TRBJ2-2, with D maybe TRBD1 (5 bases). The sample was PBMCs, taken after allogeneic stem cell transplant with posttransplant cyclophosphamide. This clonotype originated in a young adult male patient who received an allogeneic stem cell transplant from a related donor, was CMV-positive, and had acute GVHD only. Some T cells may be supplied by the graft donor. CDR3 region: CASRIKGDTGELFF. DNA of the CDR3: TGCGCCAGCAGGATTAAAGGGGACACCGGGGAGCTGTTTTTT.